This TCR beta chain was documented in a study of identifying expanded T cells in peripheral blood. TCRdb's table, derived via immunoSEQ multiplex PCR, lists solely in-frame clones and lacks some. The table shows 65,000 to 95,000 clones, with about 90% occurring only once. Study-wide findings and caveats: Across healthy donors, higher total template counts meant significantly greater roughly 2-week count variance. Over approximately two and four weeks, about 15 and 19 clones changed, versus roughly 1.1 between replicates.

CDR1 and CDR2 (germline): LNHNV, YYDKDF (reference sequence). Trimming stripped 2 bases from V and 2 bases from J, with 19 bases between. The CDR3 consists of 18 residues. Healthy donors had no documented immune events, such as infections, while sampled. As to this clone: The target antigen is unknown.

The receptor comes from a person aged 18-70 years in good health. The rearrangement uses TRBV15 and TRBJ2-1; TRBD2 might be the D (5 bases). Input material: blood. The CDR3, as DNA: TGTGCCACCAGCAGAAACTTACTTATAGGACTTACCTACAATGAGCAGTTCTTC. Translated, it gives CATSRNLLIGLTYNEQFF.